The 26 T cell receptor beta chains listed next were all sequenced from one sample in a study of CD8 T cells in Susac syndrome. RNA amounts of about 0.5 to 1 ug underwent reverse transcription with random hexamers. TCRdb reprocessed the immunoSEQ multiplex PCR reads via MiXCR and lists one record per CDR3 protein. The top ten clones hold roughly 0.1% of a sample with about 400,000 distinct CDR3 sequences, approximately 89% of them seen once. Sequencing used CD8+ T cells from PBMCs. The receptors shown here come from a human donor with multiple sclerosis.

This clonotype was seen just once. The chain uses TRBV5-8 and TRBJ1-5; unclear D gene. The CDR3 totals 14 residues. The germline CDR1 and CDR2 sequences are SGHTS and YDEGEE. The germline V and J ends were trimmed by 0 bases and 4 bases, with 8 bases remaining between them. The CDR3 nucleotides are TGTGCCAGCAGCTTGGTTCGGGTAAATCAGCCCCAGCATTTT. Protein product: CASSLVRVNQPQHF.

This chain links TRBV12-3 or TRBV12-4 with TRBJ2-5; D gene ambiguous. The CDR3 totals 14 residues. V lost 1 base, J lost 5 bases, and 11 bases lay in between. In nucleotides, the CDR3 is TGTGCCAGCAGTTTAGGGTCCCCCCCGGAGACCCAGTACTTC. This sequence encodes CASSLGSPPETQYF.

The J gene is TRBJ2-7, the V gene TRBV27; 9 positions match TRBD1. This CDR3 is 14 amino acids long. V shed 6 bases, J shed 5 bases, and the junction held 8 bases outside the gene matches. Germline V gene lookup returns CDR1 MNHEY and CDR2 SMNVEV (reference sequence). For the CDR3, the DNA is TGTGCCAGCAGGCCGGGACAGGGAGGGAACGAGCAGTACTTC. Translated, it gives CASRPGQGGNEQYF.

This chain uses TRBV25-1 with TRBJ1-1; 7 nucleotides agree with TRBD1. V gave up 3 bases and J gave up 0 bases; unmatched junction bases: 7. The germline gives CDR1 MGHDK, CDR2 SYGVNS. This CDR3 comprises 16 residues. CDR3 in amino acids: CASSDWGDSMNTEAFF. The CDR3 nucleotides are TGTGCCAGCAGTGACTGGGGGGACAGCATGAACACTGAAGCTTTCTTT.

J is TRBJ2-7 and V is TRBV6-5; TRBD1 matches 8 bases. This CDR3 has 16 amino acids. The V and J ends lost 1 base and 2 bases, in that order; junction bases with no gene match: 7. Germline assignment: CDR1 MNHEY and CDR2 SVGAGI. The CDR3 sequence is CASSYLYRGEAYEQYF. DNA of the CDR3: TGTGCCAGCAGTTACTTATACAGGGGGGAGGCCTACGAGCAGTACTTC.

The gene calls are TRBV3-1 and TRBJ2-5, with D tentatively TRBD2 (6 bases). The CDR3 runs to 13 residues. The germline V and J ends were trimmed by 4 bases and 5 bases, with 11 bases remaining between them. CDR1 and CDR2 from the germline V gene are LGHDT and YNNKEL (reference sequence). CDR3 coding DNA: TGTGCCAGCAGCCGACACCGGGAGGAGACCCAGTACTTC. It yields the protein CASSRHREETQYF.

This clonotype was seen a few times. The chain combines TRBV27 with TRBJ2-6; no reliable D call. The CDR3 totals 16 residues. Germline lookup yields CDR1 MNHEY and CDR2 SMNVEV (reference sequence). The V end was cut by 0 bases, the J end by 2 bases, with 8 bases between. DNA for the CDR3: TGTGCCAGCAGTTTATCGAGTCCCCCTGGGGCCAACGTCCTGACTTTC. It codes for CASSLSSPPGANVLTF.

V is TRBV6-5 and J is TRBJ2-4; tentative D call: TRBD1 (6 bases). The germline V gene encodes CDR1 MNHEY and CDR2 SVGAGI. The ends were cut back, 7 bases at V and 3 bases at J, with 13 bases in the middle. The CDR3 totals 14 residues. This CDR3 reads CASTQDRYKNIQYF. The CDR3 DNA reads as TGTGCCAGCACCCAGGACAGATACAAAAACATTCAGTACTTC.

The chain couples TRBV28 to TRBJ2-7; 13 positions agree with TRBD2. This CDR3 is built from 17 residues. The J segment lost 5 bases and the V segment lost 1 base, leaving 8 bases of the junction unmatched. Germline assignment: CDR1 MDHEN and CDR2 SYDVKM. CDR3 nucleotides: TGTGCCAGCAGTTTATATACTAGCGGGAGGGCCGGCGACGAGCAGTACTTC. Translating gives CASSLYTSGRAGDEQYF.

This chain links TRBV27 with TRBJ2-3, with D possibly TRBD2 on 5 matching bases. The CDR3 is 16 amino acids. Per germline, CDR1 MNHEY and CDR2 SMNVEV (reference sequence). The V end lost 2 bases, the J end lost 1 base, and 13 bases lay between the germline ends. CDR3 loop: CASSLEGDLGTDTQYF. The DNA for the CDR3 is TGTGCCAGCAGTTTAGAGGGAGACCTCGGCACAGATACGCAGTATTTT.

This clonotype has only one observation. As DNA, the CDR3 is TGTGCTAGTGGGACAGGGGGCTCCTACAATGAGCAGTTCTTC. Residues: CASGTGGSYNEQFF. J is TRBJ2-1 and V is TRBV12-5; 9 positions match TRBD1. J gave up 0 bases and V 6 bases, and 0 bases lay outside the gene matches. CDR1 and CDR2 from the germline V gene are LGHNT and FRNRAP. The CDR3 is 14 amino acids.

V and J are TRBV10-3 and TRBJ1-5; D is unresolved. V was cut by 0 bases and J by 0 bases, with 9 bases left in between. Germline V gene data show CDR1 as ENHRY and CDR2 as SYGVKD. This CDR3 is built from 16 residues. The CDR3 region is CAISESDGYSNQPQHF. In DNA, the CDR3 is TGTGCCATCAGTGAGTCGGACGGTTATAGCAATCAGCCCCAGCATTTT.

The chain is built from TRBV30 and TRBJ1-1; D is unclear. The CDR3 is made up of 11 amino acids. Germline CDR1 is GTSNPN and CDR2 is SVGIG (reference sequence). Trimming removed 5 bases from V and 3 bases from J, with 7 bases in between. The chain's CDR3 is CAWSEDTEAFF. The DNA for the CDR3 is TGTGCCTGGTCTGAAGACACTGAAGCTTTCTTT.

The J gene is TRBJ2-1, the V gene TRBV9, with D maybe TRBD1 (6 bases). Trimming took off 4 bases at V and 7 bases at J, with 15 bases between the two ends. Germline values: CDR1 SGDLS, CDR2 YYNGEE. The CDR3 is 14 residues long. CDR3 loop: CASSTSSQGNEQFF. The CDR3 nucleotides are TGTGCCAGCAGCACCTCCTCACAGGGAAATGAGCAGTTCTTC.

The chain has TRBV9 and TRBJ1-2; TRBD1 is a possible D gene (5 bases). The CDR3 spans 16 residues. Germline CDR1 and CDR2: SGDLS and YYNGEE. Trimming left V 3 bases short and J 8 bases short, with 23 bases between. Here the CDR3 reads CASSARGTSEDGGYTF. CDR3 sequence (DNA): TGTGCCAGCAGCGCCCGCGGGACCTCAGAGGATGGCGGCTACACCTTC.

The CDR3 DNA follows: TGTGCCAGCAGCGCCCGACAGGGGGCCTACAATGAGCAGTTCTTC. Amino acids: CASSARQGAYNEQFF. The J gene is TRBJ2-1, the V gene TRBV11-2; TRBD1 matches 9 bases. Germline V CDR1 and CDR2: SGHAT, FQNNGV. V lost 5 bases, J lost 2 bases, and 4 bases stayed unmatched. This CDR3 has 15 residues.

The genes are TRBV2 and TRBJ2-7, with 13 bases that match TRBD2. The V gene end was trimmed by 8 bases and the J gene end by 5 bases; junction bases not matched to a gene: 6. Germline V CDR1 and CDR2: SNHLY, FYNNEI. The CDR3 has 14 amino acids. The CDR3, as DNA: TGTGCCAGCGTACTAGCGGGAGGGCCCCACGAGCAGTACTTC. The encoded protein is CASVLAGGPHEQYF.

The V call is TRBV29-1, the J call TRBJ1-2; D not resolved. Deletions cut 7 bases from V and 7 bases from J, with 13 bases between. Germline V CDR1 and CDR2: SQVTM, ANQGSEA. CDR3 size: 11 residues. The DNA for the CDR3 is TGCAGCGAGGAGGCTCTTGGTGGCTACACCTTC. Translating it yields CSEEALGGYTF. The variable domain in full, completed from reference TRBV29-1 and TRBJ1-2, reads SAVISQKPSRDICQRGTSLTIQCQVDSQVTMMFWYRQQPGQSLTLIATANQGSEATYESGFVIDKFPISRPNLTFSTLTVSNMSPEDSSIYLCSEEALGGYTFGSGTRLTVV.

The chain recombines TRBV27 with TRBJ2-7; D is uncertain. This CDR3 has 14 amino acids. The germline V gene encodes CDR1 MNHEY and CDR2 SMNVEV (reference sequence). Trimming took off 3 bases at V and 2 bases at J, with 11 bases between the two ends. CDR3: CASSFGGSTYEQYF. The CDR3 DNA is TGTGCCAGCAGTTTTGGTGGATCCACCTACGAGCAGTACTTC.

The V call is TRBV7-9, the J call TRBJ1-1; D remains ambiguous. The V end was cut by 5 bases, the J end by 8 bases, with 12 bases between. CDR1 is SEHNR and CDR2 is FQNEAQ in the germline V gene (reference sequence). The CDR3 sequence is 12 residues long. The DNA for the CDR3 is TGTGCCAGCAGCCCCGGTGGGGTAGAAGCTTTCTTT. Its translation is CASSPGGVEAFF.

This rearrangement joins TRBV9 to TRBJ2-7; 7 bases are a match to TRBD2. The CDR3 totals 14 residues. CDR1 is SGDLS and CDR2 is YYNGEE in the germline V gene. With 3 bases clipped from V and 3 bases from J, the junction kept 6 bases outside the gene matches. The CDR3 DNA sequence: TGTGCCAGCAGCGCAACTAGCGCCCACTACGAGCAGTACTTC. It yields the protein CASSATSAHYEQYF.

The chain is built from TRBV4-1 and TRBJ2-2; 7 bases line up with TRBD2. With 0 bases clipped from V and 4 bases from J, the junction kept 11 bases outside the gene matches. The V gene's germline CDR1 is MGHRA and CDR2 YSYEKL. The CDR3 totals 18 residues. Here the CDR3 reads CASSQEVVGGGPTGELFF. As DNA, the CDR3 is TGCGCCAGCAGCCAAGAAGTGGTCGGGGGAGGGCCCACCGGGGAGCTGTTTTTT.

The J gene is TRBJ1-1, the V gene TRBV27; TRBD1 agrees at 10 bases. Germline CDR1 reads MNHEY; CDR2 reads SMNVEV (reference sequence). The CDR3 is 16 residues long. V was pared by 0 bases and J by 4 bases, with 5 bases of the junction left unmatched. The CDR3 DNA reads TGTGCCAGCAGTTTATCGGGACAGGGGAAGGGCACTGAAGCTTTCTTT. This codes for CASSLSGQGKGTEAFF.

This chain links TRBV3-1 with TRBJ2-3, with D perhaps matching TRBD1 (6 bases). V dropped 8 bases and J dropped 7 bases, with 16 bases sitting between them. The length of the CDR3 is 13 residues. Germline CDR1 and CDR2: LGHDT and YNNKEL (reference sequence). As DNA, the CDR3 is TGTGCCAGCCAAAGGGGGTCACCGAATACGCAGTATTTT. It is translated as CASQRGSPNTQYF.

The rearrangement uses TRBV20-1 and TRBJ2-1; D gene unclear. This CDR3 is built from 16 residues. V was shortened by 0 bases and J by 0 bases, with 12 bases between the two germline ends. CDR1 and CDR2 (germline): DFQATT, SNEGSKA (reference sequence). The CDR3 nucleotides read TGCAGTGCTAGAGATTGGGCGTCTAGCTCCTACAATGAGCAGTTCTTC. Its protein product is CSARDWASSSYNEQFF.

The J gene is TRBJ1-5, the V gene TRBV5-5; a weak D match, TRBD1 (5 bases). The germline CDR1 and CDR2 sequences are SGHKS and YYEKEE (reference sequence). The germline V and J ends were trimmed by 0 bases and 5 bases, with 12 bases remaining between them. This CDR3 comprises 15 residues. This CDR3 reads CASSLGEGPHQPQHF. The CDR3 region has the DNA TGTGCCAGCAGCTTGGGCGAGGGGCCCCATCAGCCCCAGCATTTT.